Below are 30 T cell receptor beta chains sequenced from a single sample in a study of shared clonotypes between healthy human individuals (dated by TCRdb to the early 2020s). The receptor library was made with the immunoSEQ multiplex PCR assay. In its TCRdb copy, this immuneACCESS table keeps in-frame sequences only and misses some clones. Where compared with another copy, unresolved V genes explain less than half of these, and the others have no known cause. This sample gives about 1.1 million clones in total; roughly 80% of them show up just once. The ten top clones hold 0.89% of the sample. The sequenced sample consisted of memory CD4+ T cells from PBMCs. This specimen's cell subset or site label, per the study, means: CD45RA-negative fraction. Receptors were obtained from a man younger than 35 in good health. Some clones in this sample may be carry-over from other donors' samples.

CDR3 DNA sequence: TGCGCCAGCAGCTTGGGCCCAGGGATTGGCACCGGGGAGCTGTTTTTT. It codes for CASSLGPGIGTGELFF. The gene calls are TRBV5-1 and TRBJ2-2, with a weak D call TRBD1 (5 bases). This CDR3 spans 16 amino acids. The V and J ends lost 0 bases and 4 bases respectively, with 13 bases between them. Germline V gives CDR1 SGHRS, CDR2 YFSETQ.

This clone occurred a few times. The junction does not match germline at one end; this may be a read error. The chain combines TRBV10-3 with TRBJ2-7; D unclear. The CDR3 sequence is 12 residues long. The germline CDR1 and CDR2 sequences are ENHRY and SYGVKD. The CDR3 DNA reads as TGTGCCATCAGTGAGTTTGCGAGGCTACCGCTCTTC. Translating gives CAISEFARLPLF.

This clone occurred a few times. The chain has TRBV6-1 and TRBJ2-6; D call uncertain. This CDR3 comprises 15 residues. Looked up from germline, CDR1 is MNHNS and CDR2 is SASEGT. V shed 6 bases and J shed 0 bases, with 9 bases lying between them. CDR3 in DNA: TGTGCCAGCAGGGAACGGTACTCTGGGGCCAACGTCCTGACTTTC. This encodes CASRERYSGANVLTF.

The J gene is TRBJ2-7, the V gene TRBV10-3, with unresolved D. V dropped 10 bases and J dropped 4 bases, with 11 bases sitting between them. Germline lookup yields CDR1 ENHRY and CDR2 SYGVKD. This CDR3 spans 11 amino acids. CDR3 sequence (DNA): TGTGCCACCGCGGACGGTTACGAGCAGTACTTC. As protein: CATADGYEQYF.

For this clone: Its ends do not fully match the called genes, so a read error is possible. The chain recombines TRBV28 with TRBJ2-2, with unresolved D. Germline CDR1 MDHEN, CDR2 SYDVKM. The CDR3 loop spans 18 amino acids. CDR3 bases: TGTGCCGGCAGTTTTCTAGGGCGGTCCGCCCCCAACACCGGGGAGCTGTTTTTT. This sequence encodes CAGSFLGRSAPNTGELFF.

CDR3 nucleotide sequence: TGCGCCAGCAGCTGGAGCGGGACAGGAGGCGACGAGCAGTACTTC. It specifies CASSWSGTGGDEQYF. The J gene is TRBJ2-7, the V gene TRBV5-1; tentative D call: TRBD1 (8 bases). CDR1 and CDR2 (germline): SGHRS, YFSETQ. The CDR3 has 15 residues. The germline V and J ends were trimmed by 3 bases and 5 bases, with 18 bases remaining between them.

The DNA of the CDR3 is TGTGCCAGCAGCCAGGGGTCGGAGCAGTACTTC. The encoded protein is CASSQGSEQYF. The genes are TRBV7-2 and TRBJ2-7, with D perhaps TRBD1 (6 bases). The V and J ends lost 5 bases and 7 bases respectively, with 9 bases between them. Per germline, CDR1 SGHTA and CDR2 FQGNSA. The CDR3 is made up of 11 amino acids. Variable domain in full (rest from reference TRBV7-2 and TRBJ2-7): GAGVSQSPSNKVTEKGKDVELRCDPISGHTALYWYRQSLGQGLEFLIYFQGNSAPDKSGLPSDRFSAERTGGSVSTLTIQRTQQEDSAVYLCASSQGSEQYFGPGTRLTVT.

J is TRBJ1-2 and V is TRBV28; D unresolved. V gave up 6 bases and J gave up 8 bases, with 13 bases separating them. CDR3 length equals 12 residues. Germline CDR1 MDHEN, CDR2 SYDVKM. The CDR3 bases are TGTGCCAGCAGGAGCACCGGAGAGGGCTACACCTTC. Its protein is CASRSTGEGYTF.

The chain carries TRBV7-9 and TRBJ1-4, with 7 bases matching TRBD1. The ends lost 5 bases at V and 7 bases at J; junction bases unmatched: 7. Germline assignment: CDR1 SEHNR and CDR2 FQNEAQ (reference sequence). The CDR3 is made up of 14 amino acids. The CDR3 reads CASSEPGQPEKLFF. CDR3 coding DNA: TGTGCCAGCAGCGAACCGGGACAGCCTGAAAAACTGTTTTTT.

The table lists this clone with a few counts. The rearrangement links TRBV29-1 to TRBJ1-2; no clear D gene. V was pared by 2 bases and J by 2 bases, with 12 bases between. Germline V gives CDR1 SQVTM, CDR2 ANQGSEA. There are 14 residues in the CDR3. The CDR3 here is CSVEKRTSNYGYTF. The CDR3 coding sequence is TGCAGCGTTGAAAAACGGACGTCGAACTATGGCTACACCTTC. Based on the CDR3 plus reference TRBV29-1 and TRBJ1-2, the full variable domain is SAVISQKPSRDICQRGTSLTIQCQVDSQVTMMFWYRQQPGQSLTLIATANQGSEATYESGFVIDKFPISRPNLTFSTLTVSNMSPEDSSIYLCSVEKRTSNYGYTFGSGTRLTVV.

The chain has TRBV5-5 and TRBJ2-7, with D tentatively TRBD1 (5 bases). CDR1 is SGHKS, CDR2 YYEKEE, per germline (reference sequence). The ends were cut back, 3 bases at V and 1 base at J, with 14 bases in the middle. This CDR3 contains 15 residues. The CDR3, as DNA: TGTGCCAGCAGCTATGGACACTTTCTATCCTACGAGCAGTACTTC. It specifies CASSYGHFLSYEQYF.

The chain combines TRBV14 with TRBJ2-2; no definite D call. Germline V gives CDR1 SGHDN, CDR2 FVKESK. The CDR3 has 17 amino acids. Trimming pared 3 bases from V and 4 bases from J, leaving 18 bases between. The DNA of the CDR3 is TGTGCCAGCAGCCACAAGGACGGTCGTTTCGGCACCGGGGAGCTGTTTTTT. This codes for CASSHKDGRFGTGELFF.

The V gene is TRBV27, the J gene TRBJ2-1; D is perhaps TRBD2 (6 bases). Per the germline V gene, CDR1 is MNHEY and CDR2 is SMNVEV (reference sequence). Between the trimmed V and J ends, which lost 0 bases and 5 bases, there was a span of 11 bases. The length of the CDR3 is 15 residues. The CDR3: CASSLSRRGNNEQFF. As DNA, the CDR3 is TGTGCCAGCAGTTTATCCCGACGGGGGAACAATGAGCAGTTCTTC.

The V and J genes are TRBV30 and TRBJ2-2; either TRBD1 or TRBD2 may supply D (5 bases each). Trimming shortened V by 2 bases and J by 6 bases, and 10 bases separated the two germline ends. The CDR3 length is 13 residues. Germline V gene sequence: CDR1 GTSNPN, CDR2 SVGIG (reference sequence). The CDR3 DNA reads as TGTGCCTGGAGTTGGGGGATGGCCGGGGAGCTGTTTTTT. Encoded protein: CAWSWGMAGELFF. Combining the CDR3 with reference TRBV30 and TRBJ2-2 gives the whole variable domain SQTIHQWPATLVQPVGSPLSLECTVEGTSNPNLYWYRQAAGRGLQLLFYSVGIGQISSEVPQNLSASRPQDRQFILSSKKLLLSDSGFYLCAWSWGMAGELFFGEGSRLTVL.

V is TRBV18 and J is TRBJ2-1; no clear D. CDR1 and CDR2 from the germline V gene are KGHSH and LQKENI. Trimming took off 6 bases at V and 6 bases at J, with 9 bases between the two ends. The CDR3 length is 12 residues. CDR3 sequence (DNA): TGTGCCAGCTCCCCAACTACCAATGAGCAGTTCTTC. Translated: CASSPTTNEQFF.

The chain joins TRBV6-6 to TRBJ2-6; D unresolved. The CDR3 has 13 residues. Germline V gene sequence: CDR1 MNHNY, CDR2 SVGAGI (reference sequence). V lost 7 bases and J lost 0, with 4 bases in between. As DNA, the CDR3 is TGTGCCAGCACCCACTCTGGGGCCAACGTCCTGACTTTC. Translation gives CASTHSGANVLTF.

The V and J genes are TRBV29-1 and TRBJ2-3, with TRBD2 matching over 9 bases. The CDR3 is made up of 14 amino acids. Germline values: CDR1 SQVTM, CDR2 ANQGSEA. Trimming removed 7 bases from V and 3 bases from J; junction bases left unmatched: 8. CDR3 in amino acids: CSALAGDRTDTQYF. CDR3 nucleotide sequence: TGCAGCGCCTTAGCGGGAGATCGAACAGATACGCAGTATTTT.

The chain carries TRBV28 and TRBJ1-1; maybe TRBD1 (5 bases). The V gene lost 5 bases and the J gene lost 4 bases, with 8 bases spanning the gap. Looked up from germline, CDR1 is MDHEN and CDR2 is SYDVKM. This CDR3 has 12 residues. CDR3 residues: CASSIRGTEAFF. CDR3 nucleotide sequence: TGTGCCAGCAGTATAAGGGGCACTGAAGCTTTCTTT.

The chain is built from TRBV2 and TRBJ1-1; D unresolved. CDR1 SNHLY and CDR2 FYNNEI come from the germline V gene. The CDR3 runs 14 residues. V was cut by 1 base and J by 1 base, with 7 bases left in between. CDR3 loop: CASSEVRTNTEAFF. The DNA for the CDR3 is TGTGCCAGCAGTGAAGTACGGACGAACACTGAAGCTTTCTTT.

Here the CDR3 reads CASSERPTSLGYGYTF. DNA for the CDR3: TGTGCCAGCAGTGAAAGGCCAACCAGTTTAGGCTATGGCTACACCTTC. This chain connects TRBV6-1 to TRBJ1-2; D ambiguous. The CDR3 loop spans 16 amino acids. Trimming took off 2 bases at V and 4 bases at J, with 17 bases between the two ends. Germline assignment: CDR1 MNHNS and CDR2 SASEGT.

The chain joins TRBV30 to TRBJ2-3; D perhaps matches TRBD1 (5 bases). V was trimmed by 3 bases and J by 2 bases, leaving 12 bases between them. The CDR3 consists of 14 residues. Per the germline V gene, CDR1 is GTSNPN and CDR2 is SVGIG (reference sequence). The CDR3: CAWRGLGDTDTQYF. CDR3 DNA: TGTGCCTGGAGAGGTTTAGGGGACACAGATACGCAGTATTTT.

The chain joins TRBV28 to TRBJ2-6; the match to TRBD2 covers 10 bases. Germline-derived CDR1 and CDR2 are MDHEN and SYDVKM. The V and J ends lost 5 bases and 0 bases, in that order; junction bases with no gene match: 7. The CDR3 spans 18 residues. The CDR3 sequence: CASSPSLAGDSGANVLTF. The CDR3 DNA sequence: TGTGCCAGCAGTCCGTCCCTAGCGGGGGACTCTGGGGCCAACGTCCTGACTTTC.

The CDR3, as DNA: TGTGCCAGCAGCGCAGGACAGGGCACAGATACGCAGTATTTT. Translated, it gives CASSAGQGTDTQYF. This rearrangement joins TRBV7-9 to TRBJ2-3, with 7 positions matching TRBD1. CDR1 and CDR2 from the germline V gene are SEHNR and FQNEAQ (reference sequence). The CDR3 spans 14 residues. The V and J ends lost 5 bases and 1 base, in that order; junction bases with no gene match: 3.

V usage is TRBV28 and J usage is TRBJ2-6; D perhaps matches TRBD2 (5 bases). Germline CDR1 reads MDHEN; CDR2 reads SYDVKM. Trimming pared 5 bases from V and 4 bases from J, leaving 15 bases between. CDR3 length: 16 amino acids. CDR3 sequence reads: CASSLPGVWGANVLTF. The CDR3 coding sequence is TGTGCCAGCAGTCTTCCCGGGGTATGGGGGGCCAACGTCCTGACTTTC.

The rearrangement links TRBV30 to TRBJ1-1; D call uncertain. CDR1 is GTSNPN, CDR2 SVGIG, per germline (reference sequence). The CDR3 is 14 residues long. V lost 3 bases and J 3 bases, leaving 14 bases between the germline ends. The chain's CDR3 is CAWRRELRDTEAFF. For the CDR3, the DNA is TGTGCCTGGAGACGGGAGCTTAGGGACACTGAAGCTTTCTTT.

This chain links TRBV30 with TRBJ1-1; D possibly corresponds to TRBD1 (5 bases). Germline CDR1 is GTSNPN and CDR2 is SVGIG (reference sequence). With 5 bases removed from V and 1 base from J, the gap between germline ends came to 17 bases. The CDR3 is made up of 15 amino acids. The CDR3 loop is CAWRWAGRGNTEAFF. The CDR3 nucleotides are TGTGCCTGGCGGTGGGCAGGGCGGGGGAACACTGAAGCTTTCTTT.

This rearrangement joins TRBV25-1 to TRBJ2-7; D possibly corresponds to TRBD2 (7 bases). The CDR3 sequence is 13 residues long. The germline gives CDR1 MGHDK, CDR2 SYGVNS. V was pared by 8 bases and J by 6 bases, with 17 bases between. The chain's CDR3 is CASEAGKGGEQYF. The CDR3 coding sequence is TGTGCCAGCGAAGCGGGGAAAGGGGGCGAGCAGTACTTC.

In its sample, this clone was seen a few times. The V call is TRBV27, the J call TRBJ2-3; no reliable D call. The CDR3 is made up of 15 amino acids. Trimming left V 2 bases short and J 1 base short, with 10 bases between. Germline V gene lookup returns CDR1 MNHEY and CDR2 SMNVEV (reference sequence). This CDR3 reads CASSLGWQGTDTQYF. In DNA form, the CDR3 reads TGTGCCAGCAGTTTAGGTTGGCAGGGCACAGATACGCAGTATTTT.

V gene TRBV4-1 combines with J gene TRBJ2-2; D remains ambiguous. Trimming left V 0 bases short and J 8 bases short, with 16 bases between. This CDR3 spans 16 amino acids. The V gene's germline CDR1 is MGHRA and CDR2 YSYEKL. The chain's CDR3 is CASSQEATHFGGELFF. DNA for the CDR3: TGCGCCAGCAGCCAAGAAGCGACCCACTTTGGGGGGGAGCTGTTTTTT.

J is TRBJ1-1 and V is TRBV5-1; a possible D gene is TRBD1 (5 bases). V lost 0 bases, J lost 4 bases, and 13 bases lay in between. Germline V gives CDR1 SGHRS, CDR2 YFSETQ. This CDR3 spans 15 amino acids. CDR3 in amino acids: CASSLGPTQGTEAFF. The CDR3 DNA is TGCGCCAGCAGCTTGGGGCCGACCCAGGGCACTGAAGCTTTCTTT.